The source of this T cell receptor (beta chain) is a study of cytomegalovirus exposure and HLA in healthy donors. Whole-study results and caveats: Other equally common chains were less clonally expanded than HLA-associated TCR beta chains, a later analysis showed. In an earlier analysis, productive rearrangement rates for most beta V segments clustered near 87% or 30%.

Trimming left V 5 bases short and J 4 bases short, with 20 bases between. Per the germline V gene, CDR1 is GTSNPN and CDR2 is SVGIG (reference sequence). This CDR3 spans 15 amino acids. Note on this clone: The antigen is undetermined.

The study ran its PCR with 60 Vbeta and 13 Jbeta primers. Repertoires were generated with immunoSEQ multiplex PCR, while TCRdb's copy carries only in-frame clones and drops some. The sample includes roughly 120,000 clones, about three quarters of them seen just once. The genes are TRBV30 and TRBJ1-2; D possibly corresponds to TRBD1 (5 bases). Source material: PBMCs. This clonotype was sampled from a woman between 55 and 75 years old in good health and CMV-seropositive. The CDR3 bases are TGTGCCTGGCGAACCTCCAGGGTCGCCCGCTATGGCTACACCTTC. Amino acid sequence: CAWRTSRVARYGYTF.